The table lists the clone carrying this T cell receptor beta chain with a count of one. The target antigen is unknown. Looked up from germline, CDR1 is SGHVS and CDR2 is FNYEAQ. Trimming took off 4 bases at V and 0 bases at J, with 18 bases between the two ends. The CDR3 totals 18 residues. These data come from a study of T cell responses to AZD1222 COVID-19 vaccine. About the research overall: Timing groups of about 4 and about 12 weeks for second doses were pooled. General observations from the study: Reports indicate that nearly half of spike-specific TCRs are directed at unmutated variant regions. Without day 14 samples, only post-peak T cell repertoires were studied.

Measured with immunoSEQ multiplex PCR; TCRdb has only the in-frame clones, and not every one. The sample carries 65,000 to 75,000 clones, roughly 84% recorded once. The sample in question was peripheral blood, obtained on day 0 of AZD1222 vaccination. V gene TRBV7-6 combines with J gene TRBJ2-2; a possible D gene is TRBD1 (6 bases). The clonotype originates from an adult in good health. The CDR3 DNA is TGTGCCAGCAGCTCGCGACCTGGGGGCAGTACGAACACCGGGGAGCTGTTTTTT. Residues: CASSSRPGGSTNTGELFF.